The T cell receptor beta chain described here comes from a study of blood T cell repertoires in COVID-19. The overall study: The United States, Italy and Spain were the sources of the acute and convalescent COVID-19 samples.

This CDR3 has 15 amino acids. J gave up 6 bases and V 1 base, and 6 bases lay outside the gene matches. The germline gives CDR1 LGHNA, CDR2 YNFKEQ. The study recruited people aged 18 to 89 years across approximately 25 US areas. Clinical history reported by participants formed the basis on which cohorts were assigned. The repertoire was sequenced with immunoSEQ multiplex PCR; TCRdb's copy has only in-frame clones and lacks some. Of a few hundred thousand clones in the sample, around 86% were seen once. The source of this sequence is a woman between 50 and 59 years old who had recovered from COVID-19. The rearrangement uses TRBV4-2 and TRBJ2-3; 8 nucleotides align to TRBD2. Sequenced material: PBMCs or T cells enriched from blood (not recorded which). The DNA of the CDR3 is TGTGCCAGCAGCCAAGTTGCGGGGGGTAGTGATACGCAGTATTTT. Its protein product is CASSQVAGGSDTQYF.